These T cell receptor beta chains were read from a single sample in a study of T-cell reconstitution after alpha-beta-depleted transplantation in children. Via MiXCR, TCRdb re-called the PCR reads, giving one row per CDR3 protein. There are about 640,000 distinct CDR3 sequences in the sample; 13% occur only once, and around 2.2% lies in the top ten. The sequenced sample was PBMCs, mostly from graft donor cells, obtained 360 days after TCRalphabeta/CD19-depleted stem cell transplant. Source of these receptors: a male patient aged 5 to 17 who had a stem cell transplant for acute myeloid leukemia, so the T cells may come from the graft donor. Both conserved end residues are part of each CDR3.

>TRBJ2-1|TRBV27
CASSFAGRGNNEQFF
>TRBJ2-7|TRBV4-2
CASSQAPPYEQYF
>TRBJ1-1|TRBV4-3
CASSQDQPGGITEAFF
>TRBJ1-3|TRBV12-3/TRBV12-4
CASSFPGGNTIYF
>TRBJ2-5|TRBV9
CASSSQVDQETQYF
>TRBJ2-3|TRBV20-1
CSAGSGTTSTDTQYF
>TRBJ1-1|TRBV15
CATSRDRRTVRNTEAFF
>TRBJ2-5|TRBV20-1
CSAIWTEEETQYF
>TRBJ2-2|TRBV4-3
CASSLISGTNTGELFF
>TRBJ1-5|TRBV20-1
CSASRVRGSNQPQHF
>TRBJ2-7|TRBV29-1
CSVLDRAYEQYF
>TRBJ2-3|TRBV14
CASSRLVLAGGIADTQYF
>TRBJ2-5|TRBV11-2
CASSLSGAHFRQGETQYF
>TRBJ2-5|TRBV4-2
CASSRSGTQYF
>TRBJ2-1|TRBV3-1
CASSQVGLPLGEQFF
>TRBJ2-4|TRBV5-6
CASSLVSDRAKNIQYF
>TRBJ2-3|TRBV11-1
CASSLSGPGRGTDTQYF
>TRBJ1-1|TRBV6-4
CASSAGLTTEAFF
>TRBJ1-1|TRBV6-1
CASSAVLTGTEAFF
>TRBJ2-1|TRBV4-2
CASSQDGGASYNEQFF
>TRBJ1-1|TRBV4-3
CASSQDPNGHPGAFF
>TRBJ1-2|TRBV5-1
CASSLDKGTGNYGYTF
>TRBJ2-1|TRBV3-1
CASSQVAVLRAYNEQFF
>TRBJ2-7|TRBV24-1
CATRTRWTSGLWEQYF
>TRBJ2-3|TRBV15
CATSRGGTRSSTDTQYF
>TRBJ2-5|TRBV7-9
CASSTLPWREVSSPQYF
>TRBJ1-3|TRBV15
CATSRDGGAENTIYF
>TRBJ1-2|TRBV6-5
CASSYSGRGYTF
>TRBJ1-1|TRBV29-1
CSDGDGVGRGDTEAFF
>TRBJ2-5|TRBV4-3
CASSRRGGSGETQYF
>TRBJ2-7|TRBV6-1
CASRPEGLAGPYEQYF
>TRBJ2-5|TRBV11-2
CASSLDTLLGTQYF
>TRBJ2-1|TRBV28
CASSSRSWSSYNEQFF
>TRBJ2-1|TRBV20-1
CSARDQGTNEQFF
>TRBJ2-5|TRBV11-2
CASSQAVQETQYF
>TRBJ2-7|TRBV6-1
CASRRGLRAYEQYF
>TRBJ2-1|TRBV12-3/TRBV12-4
CASSPSLLREFEQFF
>TRBJ2-1|TRBV11-2
CASSLLAQLNNEQFF
>TRBJ2-7|TRBV5-1
CASSQGGPYYEQYF
>TRBJ2-7|TRBV20-1
CSSGGVHEQYF